A selection of T cell receptor beta chains follows, all from one sample in a study of Ad26.COV2.S vaccination and SARS-CoV-2 variants. Using immunoSEQ multiplex PCR, the repertoire was profiled, and TCRdb retains in-frame clones only, with some absent. Altogether roughly 500,000 clones are present, 89% being singletons, with the ten largest covering approximately 2.5%. The sample in question was peripheral blood, obtained in a trial of Ad26.COV2.S vaccine versus placebo. Receptors originate from a person aged 18-60 years who received the Ad26.COV2.S COVID-19 vaccine or a placebo. Both conserved end residues are part of each CDR3.

>TRBV11-2|TRBJ2-3
CASSLVYSGDTQYF
>TRBV9|TRBJ1-4
CASSPRQGANEKLFF
>TRBV11-3|TRBJ1-2
CASSSTGSNYGYTF
>TRBV5-1|TRBJ1-2
CASSLTWRGNYGYTF
>TRBV5-1|TRBJ2-1
CASGDSYNEQFF
>TRBV6-5|TRBJ2-1
CASSYSRPGEQFF
>TRBV20-1|TRBJ1-1
CSARRNTEAFF
>TRBV7-2|TRBJ2-3
CASSSRTADTQYF
>TRBV30|TRBJ2-7
CAWTDPRGSYEQYF
>TRBV3-1/TRBV3-2|TRBJ2-1
CASSLGLAGAGNEQFF
>TRBV20-1|TRBJ1-2
CSLKGAGGYTF
>TRBV3-1/TRBV3-2|TRBJ2-2
CASSQDPLAGATGELFF
>TRBV5-1|TRBJ1-6
CASSLGADYNSPLHF
>TRBV18|TRBJ2-5
CASSPLAGDQETQYF
>TRBV5-1|TRBJ2-5
CASSLGSTEETQYF
>TRBV27|TRBJ2-2
CASSYTGGTGELFF
>TRBV5-1|TRBJ1-3
CASSEGVSGNTIYF
>TRBV15|TRBJ1-5
CATSRDATGVDQPQHF
>TRBV24-1|TRBJ2-3
CATSDFVRSGVTDTQYF
>TRBV5-4|TRBJ2-7
CASSLGRRSDYEQYF
>TRBV7-3|TRBJ2-5
CASSPGLAGARWETQYF
>TRBV9|TRBJ1-3
CASSAQGSGNTIYF
>TRBV6-1|TRBJ2-7
CASSVNRGGTSYEQYF
>TRBV7-9|TRBJ1-2
CASSLAGIGGYGYTF
>TRBV29-1|TRBJ2-7
CSAGPGRYEQYF
>TRBV4-3|TRBJ2-3
CASRRGRAHGDTQYF
>TRBV3-1/TRBV3-2|TRBJ1-6
CASSQKGQGISPLHF
>TRBV6-2/TRBV6-3|TRBJ1-4
CASSYSIRDSGFVFF
>TRBV5-4|TRBJ1-3
CASSWMGEPNSGNTIYF
>TRBV9|TRBJ1-1
CASSVPGVTEAFF
>TRBV19|TRBJ2-1
CASSNLGLHNEQFF
>TRBV4-3|TRBJ1-6
CASSPEGQGAFSPLHF
>TRBV28|TRBJ2-1
CASTGLAGSPGYNEQFF
>TRBV28|TRBJ2-5
CASSFPAYTMVDDQETQYF
>TRBV7-8|TRBJ1-2
CASSPQGRRDYGYTF
>TRBV4-1|TRBJ2-2
CASSQETGTIGATGELFF
>TRBV2|TRBJ2-5
CASAGWTQYF
>TRBV27|TRBJ2-5
CASSLTEGRQETQYF
>TRBV27|TRBJ1-5
CASSLGGQPQHF
>TRBV11-3|TRBJ2-5
CASSLRGPEETQYF
>TRBV3-1/TRBV3-2|TRBJ1-2
CASSQQSHRLLYGYTF
>TRBV19|TRBJ2-1
CASSGWTSGSSYNEQFF
>TRBV10-3|TRBJ1-1
CAISVQGINTEAFF
>TRBV9|TRBJ2-1
CASSPRDYSYNEQFF
>TRBV3-1/TRBV3-2|TRBJ1-4
CASSQDLGSEKLFF
>TRBV4-3|TRBJ1-4
CASSQGVQRDNEKLFF